This T cell receptor beta chain was profiled in a study of post-analysis software for immune sequencing data. As for the study in general: Patients had relapsing-remitting, secondary progressive or progressive-relapsing multiple sclerosis; some lacked subtype. Overall study findings and caveats: With TRBV5-6, TRBV5-1 and TRBV20-1 included, about five TRBV segments were more frequent in patients than in controls. In multiple sclerosis, normalized Chao1 diversity was significantly below that of controls.

Trimming left V 0 bases short and J 7 bases short, with 13 bases between. From germline, CDR1 is SQVTM and CDR2 ANQGSEA. The CDR3 sequence is 14 residues long. Notes on this clonotype: The antigen is unknown.

cDNA libraries of TCR beta carried unique molecular identifiers. There were 1 to 10 million T cells, and about half a million cDNA molecules came from them. In TCRdb, the PCR reads were re-called with MiXCR into one record per CDR3 protein. The repertoire holds roughly 670,000 distinct CDR3 sequences, with more than 50% as singletons. V is TRBV29-1 and J is TRBJ2-1; D uncertain. Sequencing input: blood. This TCR was recovered from a girl aged 2 to 10 with multiple sclerosis. CDR3 in amino acids: CSVEEPGHRNEQFF. CDR3 nucleotide sequence: TGCAGCGTTGAAGAACCAGGTCATAGGAATGAGCAGTTCTTC.